This TCR beta chain was sequenced in a study of OX40 agonist ivuxolimab in advanced cancers. At the level of the study: Partial responses, seen in three patients, involved one hepatocellular carcinoma and two cutaneous melanomas.

On this clone itself: Antigen specificity is unknown.

The study, taken as a whole, reports: Relative to CD4+, CD8+ T cells held more expanded clones on average. The antigen specificity of the peripheral T cells (those that were expanded) was not determined.

Cycle 7 day 1, cycle 4 day 1, and baseline were the timepoints at which blood was sampled. Libraries were prepared by immunoSEQ multiplex PCR; TCRdb keeps only in-frame clonotypes and omits some of them. This sample has around 65,000 clones, with 89% found just once. This CDR3 region has 15 residues. V lost 5 bases and J lost 7; bases outside the gene matches: 7. Germline assignment: CDR1 SGHTA and CDR2 FQGTGA. This sequence originates from an adult with an advanced solid tumor such as melanoma, head and neck, liver or kidney cancer. The V gene is TRBV7-3, the J gene TRBJ2-2, with 10 positions matching TRBD1. This specimen was CD4+ or CD8+ T cells sorted from blood, taken in a trial of the OX40 agonist ivuxolimab. The CDR3 sequence is CASSPTGTGVGELFF. The CDR3 DNA is TGTGCCAGCAGCCCAACCGGGACAGGGGTCGGGGAGCTGTTTTTT.